The 15 T cell receptor beta chains reported below all come from one sample, sequenced in a study of CD4+ T cells in melanoma. Assay used: immunoSEQ multiplex PCR; TCRdb lists only in-frame clones, some missing. This sample has 110,000 to 150,000 clones, with about nine tenths found just once. These receptors were taken from a human donor with melanoma.

The chain has TRBV5-1 and TRBJ1-1, with TRBD1 as a possible D gene (5 bases). The germline V gene has CDR1 SGHRS and CDR2 YFSETQ. V was pared by 4 bases and J by 1 base, with 11 bases between. The CDR3 has 14 amino acids. CDR3 nucleotide sequence: TGCGCCAGCAGCGCCTTCGGGGGGAACACTGAAGCTTTCTTT. Residues: CASSAFGGNTEAFF.

This chain connects TRBV5-1 to TRBJ1-6, with D unresolved. This CDR3 has 15 residues. From germline, CDR1 is SGHRS and CDR2 YFSETQ. The V gene lost 4 bases and the J gene lost 9 bases, with 17 bases spanning the gap. CDR3 nucleotides: TGCGCCAGCAGCCACGAGGGCGGGGTACGTTCACCCCTCCACTTT. It codes for CASSHEGGVRSPLHF.

In nucleotides, the CDR3 is TGCGCCAGCAGCTTACTAGCGCCTAGCACAGATACGCAGTATTTT. This translates into CASSLLAPSTDTQYF. J is TRBJ2-3 and V is TRBV5-1; TRBD2 aligns across 7 bases. CDR3 size: 15 residues. V dropped 2 bases and J dropped 0; count of bases not matched to a gene: 3. Per germline, CDR1 SGHRS and CDR2 YFSETQ.

The J gene is TRBJ2-3, the V gene TRBV5-4; D uncertain. There are 13 residues in the CDR3. In germline, CDR1 is SGHNT, CDR2 YYREEE (reference sequence). V was pared by 4 bases and J by 0 bases, with 6 bases between. In DNA form, the CDR3 reads TGTGCCAGCAGCGTTCGTAGCACAGATACGCAGTATTTT. Translating it yields CASSVRSTDTQYF.

This clone was found once. The genes are TRBV11-2 and TRBJ2-3; unclear D gene. Germline-derived CDR1 and CDR2 are SGHAT and FQNNGV. The CDR3 has 13 amino acids. Trimming removed 5 bases at V and 4 bases at J, with 10 bases between. CDR3 bases: TGTGCCAGCAGCCGACCGCAAGCAGATACGCAGTATTTT. Its protein is CASSRPQADTQYF.

The chain joins TRBV30 to TRBJ2-7; perhaps TRBD2 as D (5 bases). CDR1 GTSNPN and CDR2 SVGIG come from the germline V gene (reference sequence). Trimming cost V 3 bases and J 4 bases, with 7 bases left between them. The CDR3 length is 11 residues. The CDR3 coding sequence is TGTGCCTGGAGCCGGGAATACGAGCAGTACTTC. As protein: CAWSREYEQYF.

J is TRBJ1-2 and V is TRBV6-6; D is possibly TRBD1 (5 bases). The V gene's germline CDR1 is MNHNY and CDR2 SVGAGI (reference sequence). There are 13 residues in the CDR3. Between the trimmed V and J ends, which lost 8 bases and 9 bases, there was a span of 19 bases. The CDR3 here is CASFPRAGTSYTF. CDR3 nucleotide sequence: TGTGCCAGCTTTCCGAGGGCCGGGACGAGCTACACCTTC.

The chain has TRBV27 and TRBJ1-1; D is possibly TRBD1 (5 bases). There are 13 residues in the CDR3. Germline CDR1 reads MNHEY; CDR2 reads SMNVEV (reference sequence). V gave up 8 bases and J gave up 3 bases, with 13 bases separating them. In nucleotides, the CDR3 is TGTGCCAGCGGGGGGGAGGGGTACACTGAAGCTTTCTTT. Its translation is CASGGEGYTEAFF.

Worth noting for this clone: Within the sample, other DNA sequences also encode this same CDR3. J is TRBJ2-5 and V is TRBV5-1, with 9 positions matching TRBD1. Germline V lookup: CDR1 SGHRS, CDR2 YFSETQ. With V trimmed by 0 bases and J by 0 bases, 3 bases remained unmatched. The CDR3 length is 16 residues. CDR3 residues: CASSLAGTGYQETQYF. The CDR3, as DNA: TGCGCCAGCAGCTTGGCCGGGACAGGGTACCAAGAGACCCAGTACTTC.

The rearrangement uses TRBV5-6 and TRBJ2-2; a weak D match, TRBD2 (6 bases). The CDR3 covers 14 residues. Germline loops: CDR1 SGHDT, CDR2 YYEEEE. Trimming stripped 4 bases from V and 2 bases from J, with 9 bases between. DNA for the CDR3: TGTGCCAGCAGCGGGGACTTAAACACCGGGGAGCTGTTTTTT. It codes for CASSGDLNTGELFF.

This chain links TRBV19 with TRBJ1-5; 7 nucleotides line up with TRBD1. This CDR3 is 14 amino acids long. The junction had 10 bases not matched to a gene; V was cut back by 7 bases and J by 7 bases. Germline-derived CDR1 and CDR2 are LNHDA and SQIVND (reference sequence). The CDR3 loop is CASTSSTGWQPQHF. The CDR3 DNA reads as TGTGCCAGTACCTCCTCGACAGGGTGGCAGCCCCAGCATTTT.

This clone was seen more than once but under ten times. The gene calls are TRBV10-2 and TRBJ1-1, with D unresolved. This CDR3 is built from 14 residues. The V end lost 10 bases, the J end lost 0 bases, and 15 bases lay between the germline ends. Germline CDR1 WSHSY, CDR2 SAAADI. CDR3 sequence: CATWSWQVNTEAFF. The CDR3 bases are TGCGCCACCTGGTCTTGGCAGGTGAACACTGAAGCTTTCTTT.

CDR3 sequence reads: CASSASGQLGSYEQYF. CDR3 sequence (DNA): TGTGCCAGCAGTGCGTCCGGACAGCTAGGCTCCTACGAGCAGTACTTC. The gene calls are TRBV6-1 and TRBJ2-7; weak D call: TRBD1 (6 bases). Trimming left V 4 bases short and J 0 bases short, with 16 bases between. This CDR3 is 16 amino acids long. The V gene's germline CDR1 is MNHNS and CDR2 SASEGT.

The V call is TRBV7-9, the J call TRBJ1-2; 9 nucleotides agree with TRBD1. The junction had 8 bases not matched to a gene; V was cut back by 11 bases and J by 4 bases. In germline, CDR1 is SEHNR, CDR2 FQNEAQ (reference sequence). CDR3 length equals 13 residues. For the CDR3, the DNA is TGTGCCGGGGACAGGGAGGGCCTCTATGGCTACACCTTC. Translation gives CAGDREGLYGYTF.

This clone has just one count. The chain is built from TRBV5-1 and TRBJ1-2; D perhaps matches TRBD1 (5 bases). Germline V gene sequence: CDR1 SGHRS, CDR2 YFSETQ. The CDR3 spans 14 residues. Deletions cut 0 bases from V and 6 bases from J, with 12 bases between. The CDR3 region is CASSLATVGDGYTF. CDR3 bases: TGCGCCAGCAGCTTGGCGACAGTTGGTGATGGCTACACCTTC.